This TCR beta chain was found in a study of technical replicates of blood from a few donors. Sequenced by immunoSEQ multiplex PCR; TCRdb stores in-frame clones only, minus some. The sample includes some 13,000 clones, 95% of them seen just once. This CDR3 has 14 amino acids. Trimming removed 0 bases from V and 5 bases from J, with 10 bases in between. The germline CDR1 and CDR2 sequences are LNHNV and YYDKDF (reference sequence). This clone was detected only a few times. The receptor was isolated from a human donor in good health. The genes are TRBV15 and TRBJ1-1; D is unclear. Sample: PBMCs. DNA of the CDR3: TGTGCCACCAGCAGAGATCCGGAGGCGACTGAAGCTTTCTTT. Encoded protein: CATSRDPEATEAFF. The whole variable domain, remainder taken from reference TRBV15 and TRBJ1-1, is DAMVIQNPRYQVTQFGKPVTLSCSQTLNHNVMYWYQQKSSQAPKLLFHYYDKDFNNEADTPDNFQSRRPNTSFCFLDIRSPGLGDTAMYLCATSRDPEATEAFFGQGTRLTVV.